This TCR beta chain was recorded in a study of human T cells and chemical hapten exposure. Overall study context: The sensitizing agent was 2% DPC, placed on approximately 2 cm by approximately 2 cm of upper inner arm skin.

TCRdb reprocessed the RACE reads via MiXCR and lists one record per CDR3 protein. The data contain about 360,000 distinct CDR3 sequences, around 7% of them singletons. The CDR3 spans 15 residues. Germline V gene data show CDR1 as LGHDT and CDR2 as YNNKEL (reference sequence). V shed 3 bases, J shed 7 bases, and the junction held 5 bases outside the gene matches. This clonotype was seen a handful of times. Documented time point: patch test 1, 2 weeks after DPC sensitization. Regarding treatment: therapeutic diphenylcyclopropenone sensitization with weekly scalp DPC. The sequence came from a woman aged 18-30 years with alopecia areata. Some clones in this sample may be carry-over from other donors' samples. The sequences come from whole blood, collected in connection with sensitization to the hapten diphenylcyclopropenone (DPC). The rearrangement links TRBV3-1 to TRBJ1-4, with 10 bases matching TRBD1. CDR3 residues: CASSQWDRGGEKLFF. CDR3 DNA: TGTGCCAGCAGCCAGTGGGACAGGGGAGGTGAAAAACTGTTTTTT.